What follows describes a single T cell receptor (beta chain). The study reverse transcribed the entire isolated RNA, so it sequenced expressed TCRB transcripts. Profiled with immunoSEQ multiplex PCR; TCRdb holds only in-frame clones, not every one. The data show about 330,000 clones, approximately 11% seen once. This record comes from a study of beta chain features in type 1 diabetes. This CDR3 is built from 16 residues. Per germline, CDR1 SGHTA and CDR2 FQGTGA. Trimming at V came to 3 bases and at J to 2 bases, leaving 7 bases not matched to a gene. This TCR was recovered from a woman aged 25 to 39 in good health. The sequenced sample was naive CD4+ T cells from blood. The J gene is TRBJ2-3, the V gene TRBV7-3; 8 nucleotides align to TRBD2. Written as DNA, the CDR3 is TGTGCCAGCAGCTTGAGTAGCGGGGAGTTCACAGATACGCAGTATTTT. It encodes CASSLSSGEFTDTQYF.